This TCR beta chain was captured in a study of identical twins. Template switching created a universal primer site, and the cDNA included unique molecular identifiers. In TCRdb, the 5' RACE reads were re-called with MiXCR into one record per CDR3 protein. The sample holds roughly 190,000 distinct CDR3 sequences, more than 15% seen once. This clonotype showed up just a few times. What it binds is not known. CDR3 length: 15 amino acids. The V gene's germline CDR1 is SGHDT and CDR2 YYEEEE. Trimming removed 2 bases at V and 5 bases at J, with 14 bases between. Study-level results: Out-of-frame beta chain sequences displayed weaker excess sharing between twins.

This same sample was also taken into another study, of T cells expressing NK-cell markers. That paper notes: The authors sequenced eight donors, of whom seven were HCMV-seropositive and one was seronegative.

The clonotype originates from a woman between 18 and 29 years old in good health. This chain links TRBV5-6 with TRBJ2-1; D not resolved. What was sequenced was CD8+ T cells sorted from blood. CDR3 bases: TGTGCCAGCAGCTTAACTCCCAGTGGCGACAATGAGCAGTTCTTC. Translating it yields CASSLTPSGDNEQFF.